The following is a TCR delta chain sequence with its context. Its cognate antigen is unknown. The template was reverse-transcribed extracted RNA. Multiplex PCR used pooled V-gene forward primers and a constant-region reverse primer to amplify CDR3s. TCRdb processed the multiplex PCR reads again with the CATT caller. The sample includes about 75,000 delta-chain clones, about 30% of them seen just once. The data were obtained in a study of Vδ1+ human thymocytes. Study-level points and caveats: Thymic TRG and TRD repertoires appeared highly polyclonal. Many TRG clonotypes were shared between donors; TRD repertoires were essentially private. Bulk repertoire data may be misinterpreted because of unexpected Vdelta2 sequences.

After alphabeta T cell depletion, CD3+ Vdelta1+ Vdelta2- thymocytes were sorted. Purity of the sorted Vdelta1+ thymocytes ranged from 98% to 99.6%. Germline CDR1 and CDR2: GEAIGNYY and EKD. Germline trimming cut 2 bases from V and 0 bases from J; bases unmatched to any gene: 13. This CDR3 spans 18 amino acids. The chain couples TRDV2 to TRDJ1; 8 bases are shared with TRDD2. Sequenced: Vdelta1+ gamma-delta thymocytes from the thymus. Indicated subset: FACS-sorted CD3+ TCRalphabeta- TCRVdelta1+ TCRVdelta2- thymocytes. The receptor comes from a boy younger than two who had congenital heart surgery. CDR3 region: CACDIGSSYRLYTDKLIF. The CDR3 bases are TGTGCCTGTGACATTGGTTCTTCCTACCGGCTGTACACCGATAAACTCATCTTT.